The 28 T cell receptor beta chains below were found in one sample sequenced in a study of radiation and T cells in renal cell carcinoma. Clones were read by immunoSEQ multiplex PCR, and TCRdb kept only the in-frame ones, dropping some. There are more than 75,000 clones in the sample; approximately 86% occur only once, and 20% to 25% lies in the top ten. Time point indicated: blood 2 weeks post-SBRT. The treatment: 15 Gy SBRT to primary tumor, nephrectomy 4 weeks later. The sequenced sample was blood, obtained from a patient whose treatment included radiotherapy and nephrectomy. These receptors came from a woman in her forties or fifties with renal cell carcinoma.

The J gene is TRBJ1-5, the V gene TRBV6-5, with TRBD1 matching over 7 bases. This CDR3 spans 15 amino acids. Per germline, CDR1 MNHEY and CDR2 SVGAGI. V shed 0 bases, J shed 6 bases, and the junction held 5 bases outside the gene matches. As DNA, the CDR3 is TGTGCCAGCAGTTACTCGAGACAGGGAAGTCAGCCCCAGCATTTT. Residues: CASSYSRQGSQPQHF.

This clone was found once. The CDR3, as DNA: TGTGCCATCAGCATCGCCGGGACAGGGAACAATGAGCAGTTCTTC. Its protein is CAISIAGTGNNEQFF. The chain joins TRBV10-3 to TRBJ2-1; 9 nucleotides match TRBD1. This CDR3 comprises 15 residues. The germline CDR1 and CDR2 sequences are ENHRY and SYGVKD. With 6 bases clipped from V and 5 bases from J, the junction kept 8 bases outside the gene matches.

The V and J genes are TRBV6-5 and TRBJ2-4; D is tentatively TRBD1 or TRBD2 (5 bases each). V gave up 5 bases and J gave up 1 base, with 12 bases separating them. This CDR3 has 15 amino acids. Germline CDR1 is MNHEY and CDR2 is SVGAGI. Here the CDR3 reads CASSPGTSAKNIQYF. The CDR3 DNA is TGTGCCAGCAGTCCGGGGACGTCCGCCAAAAACATTCAGTACTTC.

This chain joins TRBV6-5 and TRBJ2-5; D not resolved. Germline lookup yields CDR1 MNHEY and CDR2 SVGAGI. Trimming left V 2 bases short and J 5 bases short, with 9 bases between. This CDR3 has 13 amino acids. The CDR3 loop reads CASSYGRSETQYF. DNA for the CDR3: TGTGCCAGCAGTTACGGACGATCCGAGACCCAGTACTTC.

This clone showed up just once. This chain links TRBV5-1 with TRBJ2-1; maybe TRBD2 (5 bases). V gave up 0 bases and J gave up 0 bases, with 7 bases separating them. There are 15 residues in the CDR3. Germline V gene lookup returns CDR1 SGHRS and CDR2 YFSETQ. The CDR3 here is CASSLDAGSYNEQFF. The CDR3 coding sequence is TGCGCCAGCAGCTTGGATGCGGGCTCCTACAATGAGCAGTTCTTC.

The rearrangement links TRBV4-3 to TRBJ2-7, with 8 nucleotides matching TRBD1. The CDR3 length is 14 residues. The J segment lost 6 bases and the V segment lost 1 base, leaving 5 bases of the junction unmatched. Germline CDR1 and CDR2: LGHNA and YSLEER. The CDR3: CASSQAPGGGEQYF. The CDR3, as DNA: TGCGCCAGCAGCCAAGCCCCAGGGGGCGGCGAGCAGTACTTC.

CDR3: CASSFLEGAEAFF. The CDR3 DNA is TGTGCCAGCAGTTTTTTGGAGGGGGCTGAAGCTTTCTTT. This rearrangement joins TRBV27 to TRBJ1-1; maybe TRBD1 (6 bases). The V end lost 3 bases, the J end lost 6 bases, and 11 bases lay between the germline ends. The CDR3 is made up of 13 amino acids. Germline V CDR1 and CDR2: MNHEY, SMNVEV (reference sequence).

CDR3 region: CASSLVDRKEKLFF. The DNA of the CDR3 is TGTGCCAGCAGCTTGGTGGACAGGAAAGAAAAACTGTTTTTT. The genes are TRBV5-4 and TRBJ1-4; 7 bases align to TRBD1. CDR3 length: 14 residues. With 0 bases clipped from V and 8 bases from J, the junction kept 4 bases outside the gene matches. Germline CDR1 SGHNT, CDR2 YYREEE (reference sequence).

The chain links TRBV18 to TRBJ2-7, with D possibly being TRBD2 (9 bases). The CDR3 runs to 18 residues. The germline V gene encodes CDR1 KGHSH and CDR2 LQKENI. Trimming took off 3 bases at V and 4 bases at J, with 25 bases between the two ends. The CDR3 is CASSPWTGRLAGKYEQYF. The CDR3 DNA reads TGTGCCAGCTCACCGTGGACAGGGAGGCTAGCGGGAAAGTACGAGCAGTACTTC.

The DNA for the CDR3 is TGTGCCAGCAGTCCAGGGACTAGCGGGGCGACCTACGAGCAGTACTTC. Amino acid sequence: CASSPGTSGATYEQYF. The genes are TRBV7-2 and TRBJ2-7, with 13 nucleotides matching TRBD2. J gave up 2 bases and V 6 bases, and 7 bases lay outside the gene matches. This CDR3 has 16 residues. Germline V gene data show CDR1 as SGHTA and CDR2 as FQGNSA.

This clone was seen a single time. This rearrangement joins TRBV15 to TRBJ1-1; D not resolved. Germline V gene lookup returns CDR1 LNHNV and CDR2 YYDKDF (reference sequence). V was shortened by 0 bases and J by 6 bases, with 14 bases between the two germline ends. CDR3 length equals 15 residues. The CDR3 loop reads CATSRELGYEAEAFF. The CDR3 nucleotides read TGTGCCACCAGCAGAGAATTAGGTTACGAGGCTGAAGCTTTCTTT.

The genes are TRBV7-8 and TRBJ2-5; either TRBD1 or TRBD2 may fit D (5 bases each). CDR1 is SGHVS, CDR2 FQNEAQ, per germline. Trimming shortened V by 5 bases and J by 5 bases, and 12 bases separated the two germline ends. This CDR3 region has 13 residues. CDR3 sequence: CASSVGTLETQYF. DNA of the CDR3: TGTGCCAGCAGCGTGGGGACCCTTGAGACCCAGTACTTC.

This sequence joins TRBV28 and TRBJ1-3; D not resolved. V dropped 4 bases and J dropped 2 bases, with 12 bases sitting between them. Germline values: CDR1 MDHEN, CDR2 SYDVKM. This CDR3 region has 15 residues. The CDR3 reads CASSSLGRAGNTIYF. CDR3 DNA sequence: TGTGCCAGCAGTTCTCTCGGCCGGGCTGGAAACACCATATATTTT.

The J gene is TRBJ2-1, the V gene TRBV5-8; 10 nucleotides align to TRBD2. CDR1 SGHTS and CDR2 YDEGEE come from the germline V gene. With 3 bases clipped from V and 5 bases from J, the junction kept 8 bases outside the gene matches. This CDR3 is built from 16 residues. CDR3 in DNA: TGTGCCAGCAGCTGGACGGGAACTAGCGGGGACAATGAGCAGTTCTTC. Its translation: CASSWTGTSGDNEQFF.

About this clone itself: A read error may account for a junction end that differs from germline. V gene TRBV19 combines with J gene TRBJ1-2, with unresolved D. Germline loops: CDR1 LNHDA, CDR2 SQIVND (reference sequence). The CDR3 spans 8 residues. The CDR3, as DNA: TGTGCCAGTAGGTCCAAGGCCTTC. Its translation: CASRSKAF.

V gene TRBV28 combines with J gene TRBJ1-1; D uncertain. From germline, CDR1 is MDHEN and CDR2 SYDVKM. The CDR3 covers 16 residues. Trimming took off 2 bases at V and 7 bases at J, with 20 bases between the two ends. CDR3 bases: TGTGCCAGCAGTTTAACGTCGGGGTCTTTAGAAGTTGAAGCTTTCTTT. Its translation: CASSLTSGSLEVEAFF.

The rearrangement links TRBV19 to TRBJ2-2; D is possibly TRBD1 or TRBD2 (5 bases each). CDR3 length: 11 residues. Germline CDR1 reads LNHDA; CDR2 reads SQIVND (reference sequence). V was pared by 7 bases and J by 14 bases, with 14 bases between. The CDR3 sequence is CASNAGTRLFF. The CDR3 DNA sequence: TGTGCCAGTAACGCCGGGACCCGTCTGTTTTTT.

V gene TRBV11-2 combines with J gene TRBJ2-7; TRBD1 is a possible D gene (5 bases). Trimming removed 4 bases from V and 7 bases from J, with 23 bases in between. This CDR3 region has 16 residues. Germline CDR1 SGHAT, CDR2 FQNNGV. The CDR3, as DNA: TGTGCCAGCAGCTCAGCTAGTGGGGCGCCCATTTTAGAGCAGTACTTC. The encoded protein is CASSSASGAPILEQYF.

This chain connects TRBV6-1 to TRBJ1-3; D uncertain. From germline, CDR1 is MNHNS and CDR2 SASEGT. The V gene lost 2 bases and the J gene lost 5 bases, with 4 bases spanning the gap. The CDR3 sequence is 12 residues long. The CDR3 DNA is TGTGCCAGCAGTGAACGACGAAACACCATATATTTT. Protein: CASSERRNTIYF.

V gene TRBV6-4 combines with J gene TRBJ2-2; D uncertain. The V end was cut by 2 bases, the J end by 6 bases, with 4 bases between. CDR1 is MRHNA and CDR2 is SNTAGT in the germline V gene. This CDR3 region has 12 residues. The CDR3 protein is CASSDGPGELFF. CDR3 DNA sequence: TGTGCCAGCAGTGACGGGCCCGGGGAGCTGTTTTTT.

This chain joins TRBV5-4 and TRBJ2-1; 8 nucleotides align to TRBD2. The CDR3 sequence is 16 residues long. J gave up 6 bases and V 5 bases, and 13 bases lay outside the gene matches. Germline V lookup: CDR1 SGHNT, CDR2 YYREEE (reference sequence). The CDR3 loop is CASSSSLAGFSNEQFF. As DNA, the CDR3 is TGTGCCAGCAGTTCGAGCCTAGCGGGTTTTAGCAATGAGCAGTTCTTC.

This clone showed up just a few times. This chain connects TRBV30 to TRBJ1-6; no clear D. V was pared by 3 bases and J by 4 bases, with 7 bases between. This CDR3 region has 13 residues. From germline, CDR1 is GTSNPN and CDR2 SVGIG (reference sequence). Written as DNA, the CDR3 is TGTGCCTGGAGGGCGGGTTATAATTCACCCCTCCACTTT. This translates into CAWRAGYNSPLHF.

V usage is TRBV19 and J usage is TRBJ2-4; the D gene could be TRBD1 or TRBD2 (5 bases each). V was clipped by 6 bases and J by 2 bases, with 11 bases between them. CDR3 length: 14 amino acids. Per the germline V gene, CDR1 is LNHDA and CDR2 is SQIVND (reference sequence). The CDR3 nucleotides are TGTGCCAGTAGGGGACCAGGTTCCAAAAACATTCAGTACTTC. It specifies CASRGPGSKNIQYF.

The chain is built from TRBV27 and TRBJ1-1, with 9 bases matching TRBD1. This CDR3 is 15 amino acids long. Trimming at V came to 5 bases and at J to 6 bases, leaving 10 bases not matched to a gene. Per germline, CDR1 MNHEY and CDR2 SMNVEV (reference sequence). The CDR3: CASSAYRGRIAEAFF. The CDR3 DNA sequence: TGTGCCAGCAGTGCCTACAGGGGGCGCATCGCTGAAGCTTTCTTT.

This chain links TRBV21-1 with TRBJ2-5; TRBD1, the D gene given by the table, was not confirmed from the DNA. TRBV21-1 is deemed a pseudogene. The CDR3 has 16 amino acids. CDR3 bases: TGTGCCAGCAGCAAAGCGGGGACAGGGTACATAGAGACCCAGTACTTC. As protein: CASSKAGTGYIETQYF.

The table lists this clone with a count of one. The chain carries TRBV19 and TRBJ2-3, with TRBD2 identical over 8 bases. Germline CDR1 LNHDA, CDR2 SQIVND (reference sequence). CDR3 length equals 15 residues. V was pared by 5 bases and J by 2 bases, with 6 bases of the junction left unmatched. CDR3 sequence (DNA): TGTGCCAGTAGTCGAGCGGGAGAACCCACAGATACGCAGTATTTT. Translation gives CASSRAGEPTDTQYF.

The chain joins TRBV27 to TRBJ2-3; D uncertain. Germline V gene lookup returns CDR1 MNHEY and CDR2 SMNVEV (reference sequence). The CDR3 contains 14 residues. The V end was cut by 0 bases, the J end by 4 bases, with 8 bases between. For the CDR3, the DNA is TGTGCCAGCAGTTTATCGAAGGTGGCAGATACGCAGTATTTT. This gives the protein CASSLSKVADTQYF.

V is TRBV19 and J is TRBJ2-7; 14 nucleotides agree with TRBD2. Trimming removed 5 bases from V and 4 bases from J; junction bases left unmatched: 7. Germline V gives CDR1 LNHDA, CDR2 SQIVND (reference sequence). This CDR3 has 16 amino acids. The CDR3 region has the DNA TGTGCCAGTAGTCAGCGGGGGACTAGCGGGAGTTACGAGCAGTACTTC. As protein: CASSQRGTSGSYEQYF.